The 26 T cell receptor beta chains presented below share a single source sample, sequenced in a study of blood T cell repertoires in COVID-19. The repertoire was sequenced with immunoSEQ multiplex PCR; TCRdb's copy has only in-frame clones and lacks some. This table holds 32,000 or so clones, 70% to 90% found once. The sample comprised peripheral blood. Receptors originate from a human donor in a cohort sampled during active COVID-19.

The chain carries TRBV28 and TRBJ1-4, with 8 nucleotides matching TRBD1. V dropped 5 bases and J dropped 7; count of bases not matched to a gene: 12. Germline V gene data show CDR1 as MDHEN and CDR2 as SYDVKM. There are 16 residues in the CDR3. The CDR3 reads CASSTLNRGVGEKLFF. The DNA of the CDR3 is TGTGCCAGCAGTACCCTAAACAGGGGGGTAGGTGAAAAACTGTTTTTT.

The CDR3 reads CASSPLAGAHNEQFF. For the CDR3, the DNA is TGTGCCAGCTCACCTCTAGCGGGAGCACACAATGAGCAGTTCTTC. The chain has TRBV18 and TRBJ2-1; 10 positions match TRBD2. Germline-derived CDR1 and CDR2 are KGHSH and LQKENI. The CDR3 loop spans 15 amino acids. J was trimmed by 5 bases and V by 3 bases; bases with no gene match: 4.

The chain recombines TRBV4-2 with TRBJ1-2; D gene uncertain. There are 14 residues in the CDR3. Germline-derived CDR1 and CDR2 are LGHNA and YNFKEQ. V lost 0 bases and J 6 bases, leaving 11 bases between the germline ends. CDR3 bases: TGTGCCAGCAGCCAAGACGGGTTGGTAAATGGCTACACCTTC. It translates to CASSQDGLVNGYTF.

This clone was observed a few times. This chain joins TRBV19 and TRBJ1-5, with TRBD1 identical over 8 bases. Germline trimming cut 8 bases from V and 10 bases from J; bases unmatched to any gene: 10. Germline V CDR1 and CDR2: LNHDA, SQIVND (reference sequence). This CDR3 region has 13 residues. The CDR3: CASFAGGHSPQHF. CDR3 in DNA: TGTGCCAGTTTTGCAGGGGGCCACAGTCCCCAGCATTTT.

The J gene is TRBJ2-7, the V gene TRBV27; a weak D match, TRBD2 (6 bases). This CDR3 region has 15 residues. Germline V gene sequence: CDR1 MNHEY, CDR2 SMNVEV (reference sequence). V was trimmed by 2 bases and J by 2 bases, leaving 13 bases between them. CDR3 amino acids: CASSLALARAYEQYF. The CDR3 nucleotides are TGTGCCAGCAGTTTAGCCCTAGCGAGAGCCTACGAGCAGTACTTC.

V gene TRBV7-2 combines with J gene TRBJ2-7, with a weak D call TRBD2 (6 bases). This CDR3 has 17 residues. Deletions cut 4 bases from V and 2 bases from J, with 21 bases between. Germline values: CDR1 SGHTA, CDR2 FQGNSA. CDR3 sequence: CASSWGGLEPSTYEQYF. DNA of the CDR3: TGTGCCAGCAGCTGGGGAGGTCTTGAGCCCTCCACCTACGAGCAGTACTTC.

V gene TRBV18 combines with J gene TRBJ2-2; tentatively, D is TRBD1 (6 bases). With 3 bases removed from V and 2 bases from J, the gap between germline ends came to 10 bases. Germline values: CDR1 KGHSH, CDR2 LQKENI. The CDR3 is 15 residues long. The CDR3 DNA follows: TGTGCCAGCTCACCCGACAGGAAAAACACCGGGGAGCTGTTTTTT. It specifies CASSPDRKNTGELFF. Full variable domain (outside the CDR3, taken from reference TRBV18 and TRBJ2-2): NAGVMQNPRHLVRRRGQEARLRCSPMKGHSHVYWYRQLPEEGLKFMVYLQKENIIDESGMPKERFSAEFPKEGPSILRIQQVVRGDSAAYFCASSPDRKNTGELFFGEGSRLTVL.

This clone was found once. This chain uses TRBV2 with TRBJ2-7, with a tentative D call TRBD1 (5 bases). This CDR3 has 12 residues. V dropped 3 bases and J dropped 3 bases, with 6 bases sitting between them. CDR1 is SNHLY and CDR2 is FYNNEI in the germline V gene. CDR3 in DNA: TGTGCCAGCAGTGACAGGGTCTACGAGCAGTACTTC. Translated: CASSDRVYEQYF.

This clone was detected only a few times. The rearrangement uses TRBV2 and TRBJ1-2; 7 nucleotides match TRBD1. The ends lost 7 bases at V and 4 bases at J; junction bases unmatched: 9. The CDR3 has 14 amino acids. The germline CDR1 and CDR2 sequences are SNHLY and FYNNEI. CDR3 region: CASTWDSQSYGYTF. In DNA form, the CDR3 reads TGTGCCAGCACATGGGACAGCCAGAGCTATGGCTACACCTTC.

The J gene is TRBJ2-3, the V gene TRBV20-1, with TRBD2 identical over 7 bases. Germline CDR1 DFQATT, CDR2 SNEGSKA (reference sequence). With V trimmed by 3 bases and J by 0 bases, 9 bases remained unmatched. The CDR3 spans 16 residues. Here the CDR3 reads CSASDRSSGSTDTQYF. The CDR3 DNA is TGCAGTGCTAGTGATCGGTCTAGCGGAAGCACAGATACGCAGTATTTT.

This clone was seen a handful of times. This chain joins TRBV7-2 and TRBJ1-2; D is unclear. Germline V lookup: CDR1 SGHTA, CDR2 FQGNSA. The CDR3 runs to 15 residues. Trimming cost V 5 bases and J 6 bases, with 19 bases left between them. In nucleotides, the CDR3 is TGTGCCAGCAGCCCCGGCGCGAGATCAGGTGATGGCTACACCTTC. The encoded protein is CASSPGARSGDGYTF.

The rearrangement links TRBV19 to TRBJ2-6; tentatively, D is TRBD2 (5 bases). Germline assignment: CDR1 LNHDA and CDR2 SQIVND (reference sequence). The CDR3 extends over 17 amino acids. V was shortened by 6 bases and J by 0 bases, with 15 bases between the two germline ends. For the CDR3, the DNA is TGTGCCAGTAGCCCTAGTCCGGGAATCTCTGGGGCCAACGTCCTGACTTTC. Its translation: CASSPSPGISGANVLTF.

The rearrangement joins TRBV29-1 to TRBJ2-7; D is undetermined. This CDR3 contains 11 residues. With 3 bases removed from V and 0 bases from J, the gap between germline ends came to 3 bases. Germline V CDR1 and CDR2: SQVTM, ANQGSEA. Here the CDR3 DNA reads TGCAGCGTTGATATCTCCTACGAGCAGTACTTC. Protein: CSVDISYEQYF.

The chain is built from TRBV6-2 or TRBV6-3 and TRBJ1-2; D unclear. The CDR3 totals 15 residues. CDR1 and CDR2 from the germline V gene are MNHEY and SVGEGT. Trimming took 0 bases from V and 5 from J, leaving 13 bases between them. The CDR3 sequence: CASSYSRVSIYGYTF. The DNA for the CDR3 is TGTGCCAGCAGTTACTCGCGGGTGTCGATTTATGGCTACACCTTC.

The rearrangement links TRBV7-2 to TRBJ2-5, with 9 bases aligning to TRBD2. CDR1 and CDR2 from the germline V gene are SGHTA and FQGNSA. V shed 3 bases and J 1 base; nucleotides not matched to a gene: 6. This CDR3 contains 16 residues. CDR3: CASSFGGAGGQETQYF. CDR3 nucleotide sequence: TGTGCCAGCAGCTTCGGCGGAGCGGGGGGCCAAGAGACCCAGTACTTC.

The chain employs TRBV25-1 and TRBJ2-2, with TRBD2 matching 13 bases. There are 15 residues in the CDR3. Germline CDR1 reads MGHDK; CDR2 reads SYGVNS. The V gene end was trimmed by 11 bases and the J gene end by 7 bases; junction bases not matched to a gene: 10. As DNA, the CDR3 is TGTGCCGCCGTTTCGGGGACTAGCGGGATCGGGGAGCTGTTTTTT. It translates to CAAVSGTSGIGELFF.

This chain joins TRBV28 and TRBJ2-7; D might be TRBD1 (6 bases). This CDR3 contains 13 residues. V was trimmed by 3 bases and J by 4 bases, leaving 10 bases between them. The V gene's germline CDR1 is MDHEN and CDR2 SYDVKM. The DNA for the CDR3 is TGTGCCAGCAGTTTTGGCAGGGGTTACGAGCAGTACTTC. This encodes CASSFGRGYEQYF.

J is TRBJ2-7 and V is TRBV6-1, with 8 positions matching TRBD1. The CDR3 totals 15 residues. Looked up from germline, CDR1 is MNHNS and CDR2 is SASEGT. V shed 0 bases, J shed 3 bases, and the junction held 4 bases outside the gene matches. The CDR3 bases are TGTGCCAGCAGTGAAGCAAGAACAGGGGGCTACGAGCAGTACTTC. Amino acid sequence: CASSEARTGGYEQYF.

The chain joins TRBV5-1 to TRBJ1-1; a weak D match, TRBD1 (5 bases). The germline gives CDR1 SGHRS, CDR2 YFSETQ. Between the trimmed V and J ends, which lost 4 bases and 1 base, there was a span of 11 bases. The CDR3 runs to 14 residues. CDR3 nucleotide sequence: TGCGCCAGCAGCCCGGACACCTCGAACACTGAAGCTTTCTTT. Its translation is CASSPDTSNTEAFF.

The chain carries TRBV6-5 and TRBJ2-7, with 7 bases aligning to TRBD1. CDR1 and CDR2 (germline): MNHEY, SVGAGI. After removal of 6 bases from V and 3 bases from J, the junction contained 11 bases not matched to a gene. The CDR3 length is 15 residues. The CDR3 reads CASRKTGLIFYEQYF. CDR3 sequence (DNA): TGTGCCAGCAGAAAGACAGGGTTAATATTCTACGAGCAGTACTTC.

V and J are TRBV10-3 and TRBJ1-2; 7 positions agree with TRBD1. Trimming at V came to 10 bases and at J to 8 bases, leaving 7 bases not matched to a gene. The CDR3 has 11 amino acids. Germline CDR1 ENHRY, CDR2 SYGVKD. CDR3 amino acids: CATQGVGGYTF. The DNA for the CDR3 is TGTGCCACGCAGGGGGTCGGCGGCTACACCTTC.

This clone was found once. V and J are TRBV5-4 and TRBJ2-2, with TRBD2 as a possible D gene (5 bases). Trimming took off 6 bases at V and 5 bases at J, with 14 bases between the two ends. The germline V gene has CDR1 SGHNT and CDR2 YYREEE (reference sequence). The CDR3 covers 14 residues. DNA for the CDR3: TGTGCCAGCACCAATTCCCCGGGGACCGGGGAGCTGTTTTTT. Its protein product is CASTNSPGTGELFF.

The chain combines TRBV5-3 with TRBJ2-4; maybe TRBD2 (6 bases). TRBV5-3 is given ORF status, its function remaining uncertain. V shed 0 bases and J shed 3 bases, with 10 bases lying between them. The CDR3 is made up of 15 amino acids. The CDR3 DNA reads TGTGCCAGAAGCTTGGCCCAGGGAGGCAAAAACATTCAGTACTTC. It encodes CARSLAQGGKNIQYF.

The chain is built from TRBV6-4 and TRBJ1-5; D might be TRBD1 (6 bases). V was shortened by 3 bases and J by 6 bases, with 15 bases between the two germline ends. CDR1 is MRHNA, CDR2 SNTAGT, per germline. The CDR3 runs 15 residues. CDR3 amino acids: CASSEEGHSGQPQHF. DNA of the CDR3: TGTGCCAGCAGTGAAGAGGGACATTCAGGTCAGCCCCAGCATTTT.

CDR3: CASSSLGAGGPNTGELFF. CDR3 DNA: TGTGCCAGCAGCTCCCTGGGAGCGGGGGGCCCGAACACCGGGGAGCTGTTTTTT. The V gene is TRBV5-6, the J gene TRBJ2-2; 9 nucleotides align to TRBD2. The trim removed 3 bases at V and 0 bases at J, leaving 9 bases unmatched. The germline V gene has CDR1 SGHDT and CDR2 YYEEEE. The CDR3 runs to 18 residues.

V is TRBV19 and J is TRBJ1-1; no clear D gene. The CDR3 runs to 15 residues. The V end was cut by 3 bases, the J end by 1 base, with 12 bases between. The germline gives CDR1 LNHDA, CDR2 SQIVND (reference sequence). In DNA, the CDR3 is TGTGCCAGTAGTATTGCAGGACTCCCGAACACTGAAGCTTTCTTT. Translation gives CASSIAGLPNTEAFF.